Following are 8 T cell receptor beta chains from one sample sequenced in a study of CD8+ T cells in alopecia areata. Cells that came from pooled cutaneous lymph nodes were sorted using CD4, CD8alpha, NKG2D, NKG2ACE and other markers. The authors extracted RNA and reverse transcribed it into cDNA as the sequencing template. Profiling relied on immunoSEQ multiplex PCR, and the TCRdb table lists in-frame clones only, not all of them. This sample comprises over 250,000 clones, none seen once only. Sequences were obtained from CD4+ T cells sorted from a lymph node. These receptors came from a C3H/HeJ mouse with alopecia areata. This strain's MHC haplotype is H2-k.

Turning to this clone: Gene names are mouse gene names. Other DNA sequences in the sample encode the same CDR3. The part of the CDR3 DNA that was read is TGTGCCAGCAGTATTCAGGGAAACACCGGG. It translates to CASSIQGNTG. The complete CDR3 protein is CASSIQGNTGQLYF. The chain couples TRBV19 to TRBJ2-2; D perhaps matches TRBD1 (5 bases). The CDR3 end falls 4 residues outside the read, so it is completed with the germline J gene. Germline V gene lookup returns CDR1 FNHDT and CDR2 SITEND (reference sequence). The CDR3 runs 14 residues. Between the trimmed V and J ends, which lost 2 bases and 1 base, there was a span of 6 bases.

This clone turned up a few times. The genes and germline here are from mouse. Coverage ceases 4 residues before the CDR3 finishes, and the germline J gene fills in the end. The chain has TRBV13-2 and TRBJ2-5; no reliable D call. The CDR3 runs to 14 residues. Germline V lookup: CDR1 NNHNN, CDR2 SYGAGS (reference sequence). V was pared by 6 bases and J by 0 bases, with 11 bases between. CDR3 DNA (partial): TGTGCCAGCGACCGAACAAATAACCAAGAC. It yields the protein CASDRTNNQD. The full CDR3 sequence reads CASDRTNNQDTQYF.

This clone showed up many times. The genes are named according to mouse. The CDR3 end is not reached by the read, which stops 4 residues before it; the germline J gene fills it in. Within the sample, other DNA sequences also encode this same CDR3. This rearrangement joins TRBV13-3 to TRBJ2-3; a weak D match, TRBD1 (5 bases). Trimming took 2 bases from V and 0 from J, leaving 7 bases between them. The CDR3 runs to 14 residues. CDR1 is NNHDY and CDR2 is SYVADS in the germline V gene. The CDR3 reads CASSERGSAETLYF. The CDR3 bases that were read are TGTGCCAGCAGTGAGAGGGGTAGTGCAGAA.

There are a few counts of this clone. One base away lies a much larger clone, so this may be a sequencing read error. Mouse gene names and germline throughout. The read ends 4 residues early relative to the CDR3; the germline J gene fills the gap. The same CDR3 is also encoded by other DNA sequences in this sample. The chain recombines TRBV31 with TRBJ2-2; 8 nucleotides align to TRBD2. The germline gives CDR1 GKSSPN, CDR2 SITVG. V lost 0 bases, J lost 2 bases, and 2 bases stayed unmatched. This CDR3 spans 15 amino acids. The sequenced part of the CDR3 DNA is TGTGCCTGGAGTCTAGGGGGGGCTAACACCGGG. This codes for CAWSLGGANTG. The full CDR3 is CAWSLGGANTGQLYF.

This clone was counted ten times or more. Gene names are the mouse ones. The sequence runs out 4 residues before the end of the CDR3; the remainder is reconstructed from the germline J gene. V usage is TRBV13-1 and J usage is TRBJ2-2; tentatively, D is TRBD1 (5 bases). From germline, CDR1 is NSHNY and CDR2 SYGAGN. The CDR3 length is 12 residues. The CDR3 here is CASTRVGGQLYF. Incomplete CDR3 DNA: TGTGCCAGCACCAGGGTTGGCGGG.

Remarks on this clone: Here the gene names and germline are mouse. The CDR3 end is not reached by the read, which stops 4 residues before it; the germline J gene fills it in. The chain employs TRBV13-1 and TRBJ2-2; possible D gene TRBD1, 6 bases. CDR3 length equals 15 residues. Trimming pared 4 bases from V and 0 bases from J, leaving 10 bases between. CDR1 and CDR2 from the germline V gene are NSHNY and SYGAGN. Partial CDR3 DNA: TGTGCCAGCAGTCGGACAGCCGCAAACACCGGG. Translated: CASSRTAANTG. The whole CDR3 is CASSRTAANTGQLYF.

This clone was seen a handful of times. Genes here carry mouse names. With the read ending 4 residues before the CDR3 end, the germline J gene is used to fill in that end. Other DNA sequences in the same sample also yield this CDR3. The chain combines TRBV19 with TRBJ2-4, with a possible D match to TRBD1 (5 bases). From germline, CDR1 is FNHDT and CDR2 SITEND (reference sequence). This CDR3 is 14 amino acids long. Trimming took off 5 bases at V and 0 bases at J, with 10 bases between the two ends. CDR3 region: CASSPDSSQNTLYF. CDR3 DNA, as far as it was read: TGTGCCAGCAGCCCAGACAGTAGTCAAAAC.

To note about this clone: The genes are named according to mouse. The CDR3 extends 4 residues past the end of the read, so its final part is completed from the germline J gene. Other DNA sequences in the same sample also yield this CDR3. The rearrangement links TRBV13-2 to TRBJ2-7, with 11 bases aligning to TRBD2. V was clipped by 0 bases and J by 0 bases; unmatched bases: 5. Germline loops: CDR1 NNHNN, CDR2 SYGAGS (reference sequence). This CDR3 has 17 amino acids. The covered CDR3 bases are TGTGCCAGCGGTGATGCTGGGACTGGGGGAAGCTCCTAT. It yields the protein CASGDAGTGGSSY. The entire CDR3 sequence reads CASGDAGTGGSSYEQYF.